This T cell receptor (beta chain) was documented in a study of T cells in Graves' hyperthyroidism and ophthalmopathy. Using RNA transcripts as the source, TCR beta CDR3 regions were amplified. The HTBI primer set served for first-round RT-PCR of the TCR CDR3. TCRdb reprocessed the multiplex PCR reads via MiXCR and lists one record per CDR3 protein. This repertoire shows roughly 49,000 distinct CDR3 sequences, approximately 50% found once; its top ten account for 34%. Uncontrolled infection, other autoimmune disease, pregnancy and lactation each barred patients from inclusion. The ends lost 3 bases at V and 4 bases at J; junction bases unmatched: 8. CDR1 KGHSH and CDR2 LQKENI come from the germline V gene. This CDR3 comprises 16 residues.

V usage is TRBV18 and J usage is TRBJ1-1; TRBD1 matches at 10 bases. The sequence was obtained from a man younger than 35 with Graves' hyperthyroidism. Sequencing was done on a sample of peripheral blood or thyroid tissue (not recorded which). The CDR3 DNA reads as TGTGCCAGCTCACCGAGACAGGGGGCGTTCTCCACTGAAGCTTTCTTT. This sequence encodes CASSPRQGAFSTEAFF.